This entry lists 7 T cell receptor beta chains sequenced from one sample in a study of cytomegalovirus exposure and HLA in healthy donors. 60 Vbeta and 13 Jbeta primers were used in PCR. Sequencing was performed with immunoSEQ multiplex PCR; in TCRdb, only in-frame clones are kept and a portion is missing. The data contain 95,000 to 150,000 clones, around 67% of them singletons. The sample consisted of PBMCs. These receptors originate from a woman aged 40 to 55 in good health and CMV-seronegative.

The chain has TRBV11-2 and TRBJ1-1; D ambiguous. V was cut by 0 bases and J by 0 bases, with 17 bases left in between. This CDR3 is built from 18 residues. Germline V gives CDR1 SGHAT, CDR2 FQNNGV. CDR3 bases: TGTGCCAGCAGCTTAGATTTTTTGTTCGAGGGCATGAACACTGAAGCTTTCTTT. Its protein product is CASSLDFLFEGMNTEAFF.

The chain joins TRBV7-3 to TRBJ2-1, with 10 bases that match TRBD2. The CDR3 covers 17 residues. CDR1 is SGHTA and CDR2 is FQGTGA in the germline V gene. V shed 11 bases, J shed 6 bases, and the junction held 19 bases outside the gene matches. The CDR3 DNA sequence: TGTGCCGGTCCGGGGGGGGCTAGCGGGAGTCGATGCAATGAGCAGTTCTTC. This encodes CAGPGGASGSRCNEQFF.

This clone was counted once. The chain employs TRBV19 and TRBJ1-1, with unresolved D. Between the trimmed V and J ends, which lost 3 bases and 4 bases, there was a span of 15 bases. Germline assignment: CDR1 LNHDA and CDR2 SQIVND (reference sequence). The CDR3 has 15 amino acids. CDR3 protein: CASSIHPILVTEAFF. For the CDR3, the DNA is TGTGCCAGTAGTATTCACCCGATACTAGTCACTGAAGCTTTCTTT.

The CDR3 loop is CAWTVDSPLHF. Here the CDR3 DNA reads TGTGCCTGGACGGTGGATTCACCCCTCCACTTT. The chain recombines TRBV30 with TRBJ1-6, with no clear D. This CDR3 contains 11 residues. V lost 4 bases and J 8 bases, leaving 6 bases between the germline ends. Germline-derived CDR1 and CDR2 are GTSNPN and SVGIG (reference sequence).

Only a few counts were recorded for this clone. V usage is TRBV5-6 and J usage is TRBJ1-1, with 8 positions matching TRBD1. J was trimmed by 4 bases and V by 2 bases; bases with no gene match: 4. Germline V gene data show CDR1 as SGHDT and CDR2 as YYEEEE. This CDR3 is built from 14 residues. CDR3 sequence: CASSFWTGSTEAFF. In DNA form, the CDR3 reads TGTGCCAGCAGCTTCTGGACAGGGAGCACTGAAGCTTTCTTT.

The chain combines TRBV11-3 with TRBJ2-1, with TRBD2 identical over 7 bases. V shed 5 bases and J 6 bases; nucleotides not matched to a gene: 4. Germline lookup yields CDR1 SGHNT and CDR2 YENEEA. This CDR3 is 13 amino acids long. CDR3 sequence reads: CASSQSGINEQFF. In DNA, the CDR3 is TGTGCCAGCAGCCAAAGCGGGATCAATGAGCAGTTCTTC.

The chain carries TRBV6-5 and TRBJ2-1, with a tentative D call TRBD2 (5 bases). Trimming left V 7 bases short and J 9 bases short, with 10 bases between. The CDR3 is 11 amino acids. CDR1 and CDR2 (germline): MNHEY, SVGAGI. CDR3 sequence: CASTLGSEQFF. CDR3 DNA sequence: TGTGCCAGCACCCTGGGGAGTGAGCAGTTCTTC.